One sample yielded the 20 T cell receptor beta chains listed below, sequenced in a study of Graves' ophthalmopathy and Graves' hyperthyroidism. Amplifying from RNA transcripts, the study obtained TCR beta CDR3 regions. Amplification began with first-round RT-PCR using HTBI primers, then second-round multiplex PCR was performed. TCRdb re-called the multiplex PCR reads through MiXCR, storing one row per CDR3 protein. The sample holds 400,000 to 450,000 distinct CDR3 sequences; 20% to 25% are singletons and the top ten take under 3.5%. Sequencing was done on a sample of peripheral blood. Every receptor here comes from a woman aged 18-30 years with stable Graves' hyperthyroidism.

This clonotype was seen ten or more times. The gene calls are TRBV29-1 and TRBJ2-7; 10 bases line up with TRBD2. CDR1 SQVTM and CDR2 ANQGSEA come from the germline V gene. The CDR3 covers 13 residues. V was clipped by 4 bases and J by 6 bases; unmatched bases: 6. The CDR3: CSVGASGSPEQYF. CDR3 bases: TGCAGCGTTGGGGCTAGCGGGAGTCCCGAGCAGTACTTC.

V is TRBV11-2 and J is TRBJ2-7; no firm D call. This CDR3 spans 16 amino acids. Trimming pared 1 base from V and 5 bases from J, leaving 18 bases between. CDR1 is SGHAT, CDR2 FQNNGV, per germline. The CDR3 is CASSLGGTRPENEQYF. CDR3 DNA: TGTGCCAGCAGCTTAGGGGGTACTCGCCCTGAGAACGAGCAGTACTTC.

Comments on this clonotype: One base away lies a much larger clone, so this may be a sequencing read error. V usage is TRBV12-3 or TRBV12-4 and J usage is TRBJ1-2; 9 bases agree with TRBD1. This CDR3 contains 13 residues. After removal of 6 bases from V and 6 bases from J, the junction contained 5 bases not matched to a gene. CDR3 DNA: TGTGCCAGCAGGGGGGACAGGGTCGATGGCTACACCTTC. Its protein is CASRGDRVDGYTF.

This clonotype was recorded a few times. CDR3 residues: CASSIVGVNTEAFF. The CDR3 DNA follows: TGTGCCAGTAGTATAGTGGGAGTAAACACTGAAGCTTTCTTT. The chain recombines TRBV19 with TRBJ1-1; D uncertain. The CDR3 covers 14 residues. V dropped 1 base and J dropped 2 bases, with 8 bases sitting between them. Per the germline V gene, CDR1 is LNHDA and CDR2 is SQIVND (reference sequence).

The rearrangement links TRBV19 to TRBJ1-5; 8 bases map to TRBD1. CDR3 length: 16 amino acids. V dropped 7 bases and J dropped 3; count of bases not matched to a gene: 11. Germline CDR1 is LNHDA and CDR2 is SQIVND (reference sequence). In nucleotides, the CDR3 is TGTGCCAGTACTGAGACAGGGGTGTACGACAATCAGCCCCAGCATTTT. Translating it yields CASTETGVYDNQPQHF. The full variable domain, with the rest looked up from reference TRBV19 and TRBJ1-5, is DGGITQSPKYLFRKEGQNVTLSCEQNLNHDAMYWYRQDPGQGLRLIYYSQIVNDFQKGDIAEGYSVSREKKESFPLTVTSAQKNPTAFYLCASTETGVYDNQPQHFGDGTRLSIL.

This clonotype was counted a few times. The chain recombines TRBV12-3 or TRBV12-4 with TRBJ2-7; D is possibly TRBD2 (6 bases). V gave up 3 bases and J gave up 4 bases, with 13 bases separating them. The CDR3 runs 14 residues. CDR3 sequence reads: CASSFAGSGYEQYF. The CDR3 nucleotides read TGTGCCAGCAGTTTTGCCGGGAGTGGTTACGAGCAGTACTTC.

V is TRBV19 and J is TRBJ1-5; D call uncertain. Per germline, CDR1 LNHDA and CDR2 SQIVND (reference sequence). The germline V and J ends were trimmed by 5 bases and 3 bases, with 14 bases remaining between them. The CDR3 length is 15 residues. The CDR3 is CASSPQLGNNQPQHF. CDR3 DNA: TGTGCCAGTAGTCCACAGCTGGGGAACAATCAGCCCCAGCATTTT.

This clonotype was seen at least ten times. V and J are TRBV4-2 and TRBJ1-1; TRBD1 agrees at 10 bases. This CDR3 is built from 14 residues. The germline gives CDR1 LGHNA, CDR2 YNFKEQ. V dropped 5 bases and J dropped 5; count of bases not matched to a gene: 5. In DNA, the CDR3 is TGTGCCAGCAGCAAAAAGGACAGGGGGACTGAAGCTTTCTTT. It encodes CASSKKDRGTEAFF.

This clonotype was found many times. The rearrangement joins TRBV28 to TRBJ2-5, with D possibly being TRBD2 (5 bases). The germline V gene encodes CDR1 MDHEN and CDR2 SYDVKM. The CDR3 covers 13 residues. V was shortened by 6 bases and J by 5 bases, with 13 bases between the two germline ends. CDR3 residues: CASRDFGVETQYF. The CDR3 DNA sequence: TGTGCCAGCAGGGACTTCGGCGTGGAGACCCAGTACTTC.

At least ten counts were recorded for this clonotype. This chain connects TRBV11-3 to TRBJ2-7; D is ambiguous. Looked up from germline, CDR1 is SGHNT and CDR2 is YENEEA. With 1 base removed from V and 9 bases from J, the gap between germline ends came to 16 bases. The CDR3 runs 14 residues. The CDR3 region is CASSLVGSCDVQYF. CDR3 nucleotides: TGTGCCAGCAGCTTAGTTGGTAGCTGTGACGTGCAGTACTTC. The whole variable domain, remainder taken from reference TRBV11-3 and TRBJ2-7, is EAGVVQSPRYKIIEKKQPVAFWCNPISGHNTLYWYLQNLGQGPELLIRYENEEAVDDSQLPKDRFSAERLKGVDSTLKIQPAELGDSAVYLCASSLVGSCDVQYFGPGTRLTVT.

V usage is TRBV29-1 and J usage is TRBJ1-1; TRBD1 matches at 9 bases. The V gene end was trimmed by 6 bases and the J gene end by 0 bases; junction bases not matched to a gene: 8. The CDR3 has 15 amino acids. Germline loops: CDR1 SQVTM, CDR2 ANQGSEA. The CDR3 protein is CSVDPGQGMNTEAFF. For the CDR3, the DNA is TGCAGCGTAGACCCGGGACAGGGAATGAACACTGAAGCTTTCTTT.

This clonotype was found many times. The chain has TRBV6-2 or TRBV6-3 and TRBJ2-7; D remains unclear. CDR1 MNHEY and CDR2 SVGEGT come from the germline V gene. Trimming pared 5 bases from V and 6 bases from J, leaving 8 bases between. The CDR3 covers 11 residues. The CDR3 DNA sequence: TGTGCCAGCAGTAAGATAGGCGAGCAGTACTTC. Amino acid sequence: CASSKIGEQYF.

The chain is built from TRBV12-3 or TRBV12-4 and TRBJ2-5; 8 nucleotides agree with TRBD1. This CDR3 is 16 amino acids long. V lost 0 bases and J lost 4; bases outside the gene matches: 7. Written as DNA, the CDR3 is TGTGCCAGCAGTTTAGCGTCCAGGGGGCAGGGAGAGACCCAGTACTTC. Its translation is CASSLASRGQGETQYF.

Comment on this clonotype: One end of the junction fails to match germline, which may point to a read error. The chain carries TRBV11-2 and TRBJ2-7; D is uncertain. Germline values: CDR1 SGHAT, CDR2 FQNNGV. This CDR3 region has 14 residues. The CDR3 nucleotides read TGTGCCAGCAGCTTAGTTCCGGGCTCCCCTCCGCCGGACTTC. This translates into CASSLVPGSPPPDF.

This clonotype occurred many times. The chain couples TRBV11-2 to TRBJ2-7; TRBD2 agrees at 8 bases. Germline CDR1 reads SGHAT; CDR2 reads FQNNGV. The CDR3 is made up of 16 amino acids. V was clipped by 5 bases and J by 2 bases; unmatched bases: 11. The CDR3 DNA reads as TGTGCCAGCAGCGTCGATGGTGGGACTAGAGCCTACGAGCAGTACTTC. This sequence encodes CASSVDGGTRAYEQYF.

This clonotype turned up a few times. The V call is TRBV12-3 or TRBV12-4, the J call TRBJ1-1; perhaps TRBD1 as D (5 bases). The V and J ends lost 4 bases and 7 bases respectively, with 16 bases between them. This CDR3 is built from 14 residues. In DNA, the CDR3 is TGTGCCAGCAGTTCTCCGGGACGGTCAGGTGAAGCTTTCTTT. Amino acids: CASSSPGRSGEAFF.

CDR3 bases: TGTGCCAGCTCACCACGACAGGGGATCGGTGGGGCCAACGTCCTGACTTTC. This encodes CASSPRQGIGGANVLTF. The chain couples TRBV18 to TRBJ2-6; 8 bases are a match to TRBD1. Germline V gene lookup returns CDR1 KGHSH and CDR2 LQKENI. V lost 1 base to trimming and J lost 3 bases; unmatched junction nucleotides: 5. The CDR3 covers 17 residues.

This clonotype was seen repeatedly, ten times or more. This sequence joins TRBV11-1 and TRBJ2-2, with TRBD2 identical over 13 bases. V lost 2 bases, J lost 7 bases, and 4 bases stayed unmatched. From germline, CDR1 is SGHAT and CDR2 FQDESV (reference sequence). This CDR3 has 16 amino acids. The CDR3 loop is CASSLTSGRAIGELFF. In nucleotides, the CDR3 is TGTGCCAGCAGCTTAACTAGCGGGAGGGCCATCGGGGAGCTGTTTTTT.

This clonotype was observed a few times. This chain links TRBV12-3 or TRBV12-4 with TRBJ1-3; TRBD1 agrees at 10 bases. There are 16 residues in the CDR3. Trimming at V came to 6 bases and at J to 3 bases, leaving 8 bases not matched to a gene. Here the CDR3 DNA reads TGTGCCAGCAGCTTCCGGGGACAGGGGCATGGAAACACCATATATTTT. It translates to CASSFRGQGHGNTIYF.

This clonotype was seen ten or more times. The chain links TRBV6-2 or TRBV6-3 to TRBJ2-7; D is unresolved. CDR1 is MNHEY and CDR2 is SVGEGT in the germline V gene. CDR3 length: 15 residues. V lost 2 bases and J lost 3, with 14 bases in between. Here the CDR3 reads CASSYEAILNYEQYF. The CDR3, as DNA: TGTGCCAGCAGTTACGAAGCTATTCTCAACTACGAGCAGTACTTC.